This T cell receptor beta chain was obtained from a study of T-cell reconstitution after alpha-beta-depleted transplantation in children (dated by TCRdb to about 2016). At the level of the whole study: The study quantitatively tracked T-cell immune reconstitution after TCRalphabeta/CD19-depleted allogeneic hematopoietic cell transplantation in children using TCR repertoire profiling.

This clonotype was seen more than once but under ten times. Its antigen has not been determined. One base away there is no much larger clone; base qualities are not given. What the treatment or condition label conveys for this sample: allogeneic hematopoietic cell transplantation with graft depleted of TCRalphabeta T cells and CD19 B cells. The children who served as transplant recipients had been given grafts of TCRalphabeta/CD19-depleted allogeneic hematopoietic cells. The paper's findings and limits, for the study overall: The frequencies of hyperexpanded clones fell over the following months, and after one year, T-cell counts and TCRbeta diversity were mostly attributed to newly produced T cells. About two months after transplant, the apparently early recovery of alphabetaT-cell counts reportedly depended on just several hundred clones that had expanded rapidly and came from non-depleted graft cells. In some patients, high TCRbeta diversity at day 60 was attributed to recipient T cells and intrathymic progenitors that had survived conditioning.

The library was produced with PCR. The instrument given in TCRdb is Illumina HiSeq 2500. To normalize quantification of the TCRbeta repertoire, the TCR libraries were built with molecular barcoding that relied on unique molecular identifiers. TCRdb cleaned the public reads at Q25 with fastp, built clones with MiXCR and kept in-frame beta chains. When rows share a CDR3 protein, they turn into one entry using the most common DNA and genes. The sample profile shows 150,000 to 200,000 distinct CDR3 sequences; about 6% of them were found once. The ten biggest clones cover about 4.3% of the sample. The junction shows trimming of 7 bases on V and 10 bases on J, and the gene matches do not reach 11 bases of it. The cysteine opens and the phenylalanine closes a CDR3 of 13 amino acids. This entry keeps only the CDR3 DNA: 39 bases, framed from base 1. As encoded in the germline V gene, CDR1 is SNHLY while CDR2 is FYNNEI.

Sequences were derived from PBMCs, sampled before TCRalphabeta/CD19-depleted stem cell transplant. The receptor was isolated from a girl less than two years old with combined immunodeficiency, due to receive a stem cell transplant. The chain employs TRBV2 and TRBJ2-3; TRBD1 lines up with 7 middle nucleotides. This receptor carries the CDR3 CASTKTTGQAQYF. Here is the DNA: TGTGCCAGCACCAAAACGACAGGGCAGGCGCAGTATTTT.